The present TCR beta chain was sequenced within a study of blood T cells in healthy people across ages. The authors ran a second PCR of about 6 to 11 cycles using a sample-barcoded 5' primer and a J-beta primer mix. MiXCR, run by TCRdb on the 5' RACE reads, gives a single entry per CDR3 protein. The table includes around 900,000 distinct CDR3 sequences, roughly 47% detected once. The CDR3 contains 15 residues. In germline, CDR1 is SGHTA, CDR2 FQGTGA. V was pared by 5 bases and J by 1 base, with 5 bases of the junction left unmatched. This clonotype showed up just a few times. Isolating PBMCs gave at least 6.5 million of these cells per sample. Total RNA amounts of at least 6 micrograms were extracted per sample.

The sequence was collected from a woman aged 55 to 70 in good health. Sequencing was performed on blood. The J gene is TRBJ2-1, the V gene TRBV7-3, with 7 bases fitting TRBD2. For the CDR3, the DNA is TGTGCCAGCAGCCCCAGCGGGATATCCTACAATGAGCAGTTCTTC. Amino acid sequence: CASSPSGISYNEQFF.